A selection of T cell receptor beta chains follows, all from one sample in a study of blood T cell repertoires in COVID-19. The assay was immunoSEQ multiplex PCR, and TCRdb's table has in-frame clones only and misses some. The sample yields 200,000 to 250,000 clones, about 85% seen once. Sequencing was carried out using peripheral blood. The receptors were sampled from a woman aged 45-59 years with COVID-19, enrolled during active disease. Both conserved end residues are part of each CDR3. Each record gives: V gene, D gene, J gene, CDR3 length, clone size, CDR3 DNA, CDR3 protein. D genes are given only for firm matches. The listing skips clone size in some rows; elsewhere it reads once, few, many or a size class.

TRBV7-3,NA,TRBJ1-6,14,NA,TGTGCCAGCAGCTTTGGGGCAGAAAATTCACCCCTCCACTTT,CASSFGAENSPLHF
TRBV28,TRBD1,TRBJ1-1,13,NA,TGTGCCAGCAGAACTGGACAGGGCCATGAAGCTTTCTTT,CASRTGQGHEAFF
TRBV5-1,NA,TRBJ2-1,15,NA,TGCGCCAGCAGCTTGGCAGGGATGAACTACAATGAGCAGTTCTTC,CASSLAGMNYNEQFF
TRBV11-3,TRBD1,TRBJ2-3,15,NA,TGTGCCAGTGGTTCTGGGACAGGGGGGGACCATACGCAGTATTTT,CASGSGTGGDHTQYF
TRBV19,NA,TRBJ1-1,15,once,TGTGCCAGTAGTGTACACAAAACCACTACGGGGGAAGCTTTCTTT,CASSVHKTTTGEAFF
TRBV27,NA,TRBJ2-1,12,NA,TGTGCCAGCAGTTTAACTTACAATGAGCAGTTCTTC,CASSLTYNEQFF
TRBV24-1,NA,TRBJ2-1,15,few,TGTGCCACCAGTGATTTGGCAGGGGCAAACAATGAGCAGTTCTTC,CATSDLAGANNEQFF
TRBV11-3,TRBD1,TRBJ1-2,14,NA,TGTGCCAGCAGCTTAGGACAGGGGAACTATGGCTACACCTTC,CASSLGQGNYGYTF
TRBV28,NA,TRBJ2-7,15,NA,TGTGCCAGCAGTTACAGTTTACTGAGCTCCTACGAGCAGTACTTC,CASSYSLLSSYEQYF
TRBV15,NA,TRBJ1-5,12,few,TGTGCCACCAGCAGAGAGAGGGCACCCCAGCATTTT,CATSRERAPQHF
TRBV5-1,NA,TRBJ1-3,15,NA,TGCGCCAGCAGCTTGGACAGAAGCTCTGGAAACACCATATATTTT,CASSLDRSSGNTIYF
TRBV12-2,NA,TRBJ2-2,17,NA,TGTGCAAGTCGCTTACCTTTGGACAGGAGGAACACCGGGGAGCTGTTTTTT,CASRLPLDRRNTGELFF
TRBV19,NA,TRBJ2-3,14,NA,TGTGCCAGTAGTATACAGGCCGCCACAGATACGCAGTATTTT,CASSIQAATDTQYF
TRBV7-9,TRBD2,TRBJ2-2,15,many,TGTGCCAGCAGCTCATATCTAGCGGCAGCCGGGGAGCTGTTTTTT,CASSSYLAAAGELFF
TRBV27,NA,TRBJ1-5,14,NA,TGTGCCAGCCACGGTGGGGAGAGCAATCAGCCCCAGCATTTT,CASHGGESNQPQHF
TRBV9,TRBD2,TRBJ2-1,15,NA,TGTGCCAGCAGCCTTAGCGGGACCTACTACAATGAGCAGTTCTTC,CASSLSGTYYNEQFF
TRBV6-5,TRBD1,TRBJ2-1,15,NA,TGTGCCAGCAGTCTCGACAGGGGCCTGGGAAATGAGCAGTTCTTC,CASSLDRGLGNEQFF
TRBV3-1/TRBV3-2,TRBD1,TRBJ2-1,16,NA,TGTGCCAGCAGCCAACCCGGGACAGCCCCTTACAATGAGCAGTTCTTC,CASSQPGTAPYNEQFF
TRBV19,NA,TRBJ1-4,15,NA,TGTGCCAGTAGTATTCAGCGGGGGATTAATGAAAAACTGTTTTTT,CASSIQRGINEKLFF
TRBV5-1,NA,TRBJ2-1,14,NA,TGCGCCAGCAGCTTGGGAGCGGGTGGCCATGAGCAGTTCTTC,CASSLGAGGHEQFF
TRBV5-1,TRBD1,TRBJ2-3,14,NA,TGCGCCAGCAGCCCTGGACAGGGGAGGGATACGCAGTATTTT,CASSPGQGRDTQYF
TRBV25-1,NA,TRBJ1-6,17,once,TGTGCCAGCAGTGAATGGACAGCTAGCTCCTATAATTCACCCCTCCACTTT,CASSEWTASSYNSPLHF
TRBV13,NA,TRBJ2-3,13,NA,TGTGCCAGCAGCATCGGGTCCAAAGATACGCAGTATTTT,CASSIGSKDTQYF
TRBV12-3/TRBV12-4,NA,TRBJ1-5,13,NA,TGTGCCAGCAGCAGGTCGGGGAATCAGCCCCAGCATTTT,CASSRSGNQPQHF
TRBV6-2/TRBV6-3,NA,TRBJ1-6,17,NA,TGTGCCAGCAGTGTGGGGACTGCCAGCTCCTATAATTCACCCCTCCACTTT,CASSVGTASSYNSPLHF
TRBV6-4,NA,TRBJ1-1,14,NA,TGTGCCAGCAGTATTGACAGGAGCCACACTGAAGCTTTCTTT,CASSIDRSHTEAFF
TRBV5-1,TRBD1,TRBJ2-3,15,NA,TGCGCCAGCAGCTTGGGAGGGGGCCGCACAGATACGCAGTATTTT,CASSLGGGRTDTQYF
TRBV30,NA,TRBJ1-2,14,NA,TGTGCCTGGAGTCCCCCCGGCGGACTACGTGGCTACACCTTC,CAWSPPGGLRGYTF
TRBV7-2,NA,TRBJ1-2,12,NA,TGTGCCAGCAGCTCCCGGACAGTTGGCTACACCTTC,CASSSRTVGYTF
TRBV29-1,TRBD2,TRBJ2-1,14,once,TGCAGCGTTGGGGGACTAGCGGGGTGGGTTGAGCAGTTCTTC,CSVGGLAGWVEQFF
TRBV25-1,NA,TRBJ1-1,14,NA,TGTGCCAGTACCTCGGGGTGGAGAGGCGCTGAAGCTTTCTTT,CASTSGWRGAEAFF
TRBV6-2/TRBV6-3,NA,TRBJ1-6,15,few,TGTGCCAGCAGCACCCCCGCAGGGAGGAATTCACCCCTCCACTTT,CASSTPAGRNSPLHF
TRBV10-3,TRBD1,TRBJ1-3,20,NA,TGTGCCATCAGTACTCCAGGGGGCGTGTGGGTCCGGTCTACTGGAAACACCATATATTTT,CAISTPGGVWVRSTGNTIYF
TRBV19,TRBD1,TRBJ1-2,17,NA,TGTGCCAGTAGGATTAGAACAGGGGGCTCGTTGGGCTATGGCTACACCTTC,CASRIRTGGSLGYGYTF
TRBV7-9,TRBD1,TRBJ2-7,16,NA,TGTGCCAGCAGCGGCCTGGGACAGGGGGTAACTTACGAGCAGTACTTC,CASSGLGQGVTYEQYF
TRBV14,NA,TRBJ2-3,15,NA,TGTGCCAGCAGCCAAGCGGGGTTAAGAACAGATACGCAGTATTTT,CASSQAGLRTDTQYF
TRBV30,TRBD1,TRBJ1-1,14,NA,TGTGCCTGGAGTCCCGGACAGGCGAACACTGAAGCTTTCTTT,CAWSPGQANTEAFF
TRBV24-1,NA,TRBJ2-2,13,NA,TGTGCCACGCGCACAGCGAACACCGGGGAGCTGTTTTTT,CATRTANTGELFF
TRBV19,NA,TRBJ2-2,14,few,TGTGCCTCGAACCCGGGACTGAACACCGGGGAGCTGTTTTTT,CASNPGLNTGELFF
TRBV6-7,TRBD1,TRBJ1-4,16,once,TGTGCCGCCCTACCCGGGACAGGGGGCGGGTATGAAAAACTGTTTTTT,CAALPGTGGGYEKLFF
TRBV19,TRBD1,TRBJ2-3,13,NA,TGTGCCAGTAGACTTGAGGGGGCCGATACGCAGTATTTT,CASRLEGADTQYF
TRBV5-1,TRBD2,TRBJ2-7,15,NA,TGCGCCAGCAGCTTGGAACTAGCGGGGGTTTACGAGCAGTACTTC,CASSLELAGVYEQYF
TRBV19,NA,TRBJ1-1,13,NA,TGTGCCAGTTCCCGGCAAGGGGATCCTGAAGCTTTCTTT,CASSRQGDPEAFF
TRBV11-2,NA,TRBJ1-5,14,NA,TGTGCCAGCAGCTTAGGTGGGAGTAATCAGCCCCAGCATTTT,CASSLGGSNQPQHF
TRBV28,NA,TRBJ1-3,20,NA,TGTGCCAGCAGTTTAGAGGGGGGGTGGATTAGGACAAACTCTGGAAACACCATATATTTT,CASSLEGGWIRTNSGNTIYF
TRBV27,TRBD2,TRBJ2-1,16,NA,TGTGCCAGCAGTGCGGTAGCGGGGGGGCCCGCGACTGAGCAGTTCTTC,CASSAVAGGPATEQFF
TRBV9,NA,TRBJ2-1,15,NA,TGTGCCAGCAGCGTCACAGTTACAATAGGGGATGAGCAGTTCTTC,CASSVTVTIGDEQFF
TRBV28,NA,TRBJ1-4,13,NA,TGTGCCAGCAGTCTGGGCGCTGCGGGAAAACTGTTTTTT,CASSLGAAGKLFF
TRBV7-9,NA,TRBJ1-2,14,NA,TGTGCCAGCAGCCCCGGTGGGGGGGCCTCTGGCTACACCTTC,CASSPGGGASGYTF
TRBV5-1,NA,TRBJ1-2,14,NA,TGCGCCAGCAGCTTGGACAGGGCTCTAGGGGGCTACACCTTC,CASSLDRALGGYTF
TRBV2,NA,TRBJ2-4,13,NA,TGTGCCAGCAGGTCGGGTAGCTTAAACATTCAGTACTTC,CASRSGSLNIQYF